The next 8 T cell receptor beta chains were all read from a single sample in a study of vaccination and CD4 T cells after COVID-19. An Oncomine TCR Beta short-read assay was used to sequence the DNA from cultured CD4+ T cells. TCRdb independently ran MiXCR on the PCR reads; one entry per CDR3 protein. The sample holds about 6,300 distinct CDR3 sequences, approximately 73% seen once. These TCRs' antigens remain unknown. The treatment is: approximately 10-day PBMC culture with coronavirus spike peptide pools or control peptides (ViraFEST assay). Sequenced: CD4+ T cells from blood, cultured in vitro. These receptor sequences come from a human donor who had recovered from COVID-19.

DNA for the CDR3: TGCAGTGCCCCAGAGCCTTCTGGAAACACCATATATTTT. Translation gives CSAPEPSGNTIYF. The rearrangement links TRBV20-1 to TRBJ1-3; no clear D. Trimming took 6 bases from V and 1 from J, leaving 10 bases between them. The CDR3 is 13 residues long. Germline values: CDR1 DFQATT, CDR2 SNEGSKA (reference sequence).

The chain has TRBV20-1 and TRBJ2-2, with D maybe TRBD2 (6 bases). CDR3 length: 13 amino acids. Germline assignment: CDR1 DFQATT and CDR2 SNEGSKA (reference sequence). The germline V and J ends were trimmed by 6 bases and 4 bases, with 12 bases remaining between them. The CDR3 DNA sequence: TGCAGTGCGGGGGACTCACTCACCGGGGAGCTGTTTTTT. This encodes CSAGDSLTGELFF.

The rearrangement uses TRBV27 and TRBJ2-3; tentatively, D is TRBD1 or TRBD2 (5 bases each). The CDR3 has 17 amino acids. The germline gives CDR1 MNHEY, CDR2 SMNVEV (reference sequence). V was trimmed by 0 bases and J by 2 bases, leaving 15 bases between them. The CDR3 reads CASSLSRAQATTDTQYF. The CDR3 bases are TGTGCCAGCAGTTTATCGAGGGCACAGGCCACCACAGATACGCAGTATTTT.

CDR3 region: CASSIGGEQFF. DNA for the CDR3: TGCGCCAGCAGTATAGGCGGTGAGCAGTTCTTC. The genes are TRBV10-2 and TRBJ2-1; D ambiguous. V gave up 5 bases and J gave up 9 bases, with 8 bases separating them. Per the germline V gene, CDR1 is WSHSY and CDR2 is SAAADI. CDR3 length equals 11 residues.

The chain employs TRBV2 and TRBJ1-5, with unresolved D. With 7 bases removed from V and 4 bases from J, the gap between germline ends came to 11 bases. The V gene's germline CDR1 is SNHLY and CDR2 FYNNEI. The length of the CDR3 is 13 residues. The CDR3 here is CASKPGENQPQHF. The CDR3 nucleotides are TGTGCCAGCAAACCCGGAGAGAATCAGCCCCAGCATTTT.

This chain uses TRBV7-2 with TRBJ1-2; D perhaps matches TRBD1 (5 bases). V gave up 2 bases and J gave up 4 bases, with 11 bases separating them. This CDR3 has 14 residues. Germline loops: CDR1 SGHTA, CDR2 FQGNSA. CDR3 in amino acids: CASSLNAGGYGYTF. The CDR3 nucleotides are TGTGCCAGCAGCTTAAATGCCGGGGGCTATGGCTACACCTTC.

The chain combines TRBV2 with TRBJ2-2; a possible D gene is TRBD2 (7 bases). Between the trimmed V and J ends, which lost 6 bases and 7 bases, there was a span of 18 bases. Germline CDR1 is SNHLY and CDR2 is FYNNEI. This CDR3 spans 15 amino acids. CDR3 region: CASSLQGGAGGELFF. The CDR3 coding sequence is TGTGCCAGCAGCTTACAGGGAGGGGCTGGCGGGGAGCTGTTTTTT. Supplemented by reference TRBV2 and TRBJ2-2, the full variable domain reads EPEVTQTPSHQVTQMGQEVILRCVPISNHLYFYWYRQILGQKVEFLVSFYNNEISEKSEIFDDQFSVERPDGSNFTLKIRSTKLEDSAMYFCASSLQGGAGGELFFGEGSRLTVL.

This clonotype was recorded a few times. The V and J genes are TRBV27 and TRBJ1-5; the D gene is possibly TRBD1 (5 bases). In germline, CDR1 is MNHEY, CDR2 SMNVEV (reference sequence). The CDR3 consists of 17 residues. CDR3 region: CNAYQILTSQGPQPQHF. The CDR3 DNA is TGTAACGCCTACCAAATTTTGACGTCCCAGGGCCCTCAGCCCCAGCATTTT.